This T cell receptor beta chain is from a study of shared clonotypes between healthy human individuals. Study context: Donors had three CD4 naive, three CD4 memory, two CD8 naive and one CD8 memory plate apiece.

Original analysis: Because ImmunoSEQ provided only junction sequences with no quality scores, the filtering differed. Clones were sequenced by immunoSEQ multiplex PCR, and TCRdb holds only the in-frame ones, with some missing. That table gives V, J and clone size, and the DNA gave D and trimming. In the table there are 2.5 million or so clones, 90% to 95% of which are singletons. CDR1 and CDR2 (germline): GTSNPN, SVGIG (reference sequence). The trim removed 0 bases at V and 4 bases at J, leaving 3 bases unmatched. The CDR3 extends over 15 amino acids. Each sample came from a Caucasian adult donor living in Nashville, Tennessee.

The chain has TRBV30 and TRBJ1-5, with 10 bases that match TRBD1. Sequenced sample: naive CD4+ T cells sorted from blood. Subset reported: CD45RA+ positively selected. This clonotype was sampled from a man aged 18 to 35 in good health. In nucleotides, the CDR3 is TGTGCCTGGAGTGTAGACAGGGGGCTTAATCAGCCCCAGCATTTT. This translates into CAWSVDRGLNQPQHF.